A selection of T cell receptor beta chains follows, all from one sample in a study of identical twins. A single record per CDR3 protein comes from TCRdb applying MiXCR to the 5' RACE reads. The data show a few hundred thousand distinct CDR3 sequences, with 20% to 30% seen just once and around 3% held by the top ten. This sample was shared with a second study, whose subject was T cells expressing NK-cell markers.

The specimen sequenced was CD4+ T cells sorted from blood. Every receptor here comes from a woman aged 18-29 years in good health. Each CDR3 is given with its conserved first and last residue.

v_call: TRBV29-1
cdr3_length: 13
j_call: TRBJ2-2
cdr3_aa: CSVLVREAGELFF

v_call: TRBV24-1
cdr3_length: 13
j_call: TRBJ2-3
cdr3_aa: CATSDLGLDTQYF

v_call: TRBV12-3/TRBV12-4
cdr3_length: 14
j_call: TRBJ1-2
cdr3_aa: CASSAHGQVYGYTF

v_call: TRBV5-1
cdr3_length: 15
j_call: TRBJ1-2
cdr3_aa: CASKEAPGPIYGYTF

v_call: TRBV29-1
cdr3_length: 12
j_call: TRBJ2-5
cdr3_aa: CSMISGTETQYF

v_call: TRBV2
cdr3_length: 13
j_call: TRBJ1-5
cdr3_aa: CASRTEVSQPQHF

v_call: TRBV5-1
cdr3_length: 15
j_call: TRBJ2-3
cdr3_aa: CASSLGDRDTDTQYF

v_call: TRBV7-2
cdr3_length: 16
j_call: TRBJ2-3
cdr3_aa: CASSLIGTGSSDTQYF

v_call: TRBV6-1
cdr3_length: 13
j_call: TRBJ2-5
cdr3_aa: CATNEGGRETQYF

v_call: TRBV20-1
cdr3_length: 13
j_call: TRBJ2-3
cdr3_aa: CSARSRGPDTQYF

v_call: TRBV23-1
cdr3_length: 18
j_call: TRBJ1-4
cdr3_aa: CASSQSGGQGTEGEKLFF

v_call: TRBV6-2/TRBV6-3
cdr3_length: 15
j_call: TRBJ1-1
cdr3_aa: CASSYSGTYHLKAFF

v_call: TRBV20-1
cdr3_length: 15
j_call: TRBJ2-7
cdr3_aa: CSARAMDRSSYEQYF

v_call: TRBV3-1
cdr3_length: 12
j_call: TRBJ2-7
cdr3_aa: CASSQGWGEQYF

v_call: TRBV14
cdr3_length: 14
j_call: TRBJ2-7
cdr3_aa: CASSQAGRTYEQYF

v_call: TRBV6-1
cdr3_length: 14
j_call: TRBJ1-1
cdr3_aa: CASSLQGPRTEAFF

v_call: TRBV7-2
cdr3_length: 12
j_call: TRBJ2-3
cdr3_aa: CASSLRTGRSYF

v_call: TRBV5-5
cdr3_length: 18
j_call: TRBJ2-1
cdr3_aa: CASSLTSGGVSSYNEQFF

v_call: TRBV7-9
cdr3_length: 14
j_call: TRBJ2-3
cdr3_aa: CASSLSGGVDTQYF

v_call: TRBV5-6
cdr3_length: 12
j_call: TRBJ2-1
cdr3_aa: CASSLARVEQFF

v_call: TRBV7-8
cdr3_length: 13
j_call: TRBJ1-1
cdr3_aa: CASSKDSNTEAFF

v_call: TRBV12-3/TRBV12-4
cdr3_length: 16
j_call: TRBJ2-3
cdr3_aa: CASSQRQGGGTDTQYF

v_call: TRBV12-3/TRBV12-4
cdr3_length: 13
j_call: TRBJ2-5
cdr3_aa: CASSLRREETQYF

v_call: TRBV10-3
cdr3_length: 13
j_call: TRBJ2-7
cdr3_aa: CAIMSSGDYEQYF

v_call: TRBV12-3/TRBV12-4
cdr3_length: 16
j_call: TRBJ1-4
cdr3_aa: CASSFRVVATNEKLFF

v_call: TRBV7-8
cdr3_length: 14
j_call: TRBJ2-3
cdr3_aa: CASSPQAITDTQYF

v_call: TRBV12-3/TRBV12-4
cdr3_length: 15
j_call: TRBJ2-5
cdr3_aa: CASSGWTGGQETQYF

v_call: TRBV3-1
cdr3_length: 15
j_call: TRBJ2-7
cdr3_aa: CASSHPPGSSYEQYF

v_call: TRBV5-6
cdr3_length: 14
j_call: TRBJ2-7
cdr3_aa: CASTLYRGRREQYF

v_call: TRBV11-1
cdr3_length: 13
j_call: TRBJ2-1
cdr3_aa: CASSPVGGLAESF

v_call: TRBV12-3/TRBV12-4
cdr3_length: 14
j_call: TRBJ1-6
cdr3_aa: CASSEGQGLSPLHF

v_call: TRBV29-1
cdr3_length: 14
j_call: TRBJ1-2
cdr3_aa: CSVTPGTGWNGYTF

v_call: TRBV6-2/TRBV6-3
cdr3_length: 12
j_call: TRBJ2-7
cdr3_aa: CASRQTVYEQYF

v_call: TRBV4-2
cdr3_length: 16
j_call: TRBJ2-7
cdr3_aa: CASSQSTSGGAYEQYF

v_call: TRBV11-2
cdr3_length: 15
j_call: TRBJ2-7
cdr3_aa: CASSHPIAGVWEQYF